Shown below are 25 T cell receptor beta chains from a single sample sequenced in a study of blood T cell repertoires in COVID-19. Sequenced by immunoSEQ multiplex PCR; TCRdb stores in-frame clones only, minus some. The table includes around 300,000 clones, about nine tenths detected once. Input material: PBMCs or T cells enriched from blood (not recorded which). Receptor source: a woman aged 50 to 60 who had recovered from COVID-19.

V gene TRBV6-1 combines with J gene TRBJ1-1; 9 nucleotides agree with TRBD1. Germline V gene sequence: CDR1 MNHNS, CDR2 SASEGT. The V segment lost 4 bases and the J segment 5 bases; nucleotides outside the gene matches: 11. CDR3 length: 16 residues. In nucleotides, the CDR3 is TGTGCCAGCAGTGGCCGGGACAGGGCCTCAGGGACTGAAGCTTTCTTT. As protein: CASSGRDRASGTEAFF.

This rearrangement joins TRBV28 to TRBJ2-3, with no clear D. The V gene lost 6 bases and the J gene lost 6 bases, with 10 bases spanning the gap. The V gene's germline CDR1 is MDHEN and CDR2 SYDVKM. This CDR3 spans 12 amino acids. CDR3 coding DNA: TGTGCCAGCAGCCTTCAGATGGATACGCAGTATTTT. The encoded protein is CASSLQMDTQYF.

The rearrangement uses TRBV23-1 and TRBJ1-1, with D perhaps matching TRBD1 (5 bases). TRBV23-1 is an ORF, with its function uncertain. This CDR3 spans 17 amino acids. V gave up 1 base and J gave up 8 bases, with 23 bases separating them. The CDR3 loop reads CASSQLPSEGEGLEAFF. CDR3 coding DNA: TGCGCCAGCAGTCAATTACCTTCTGAAGGGGAGGGATTGGAAGCTTTCTTT.

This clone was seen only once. CDR3 loop: CASSQGLLTGNEQFF. As DNA, the CDR3 is TGTGCCAGCAGCCAGGGACTCCTCACGGGGAATGAGCAGTTCTTC. V and J are TRBV5-8 and TRBJ2-1; perhaps TRBD2 as D (6 bases). The CDR3 loop spans 15 amino acids. The V end was cut by 4 bases, the J end by 7 bases, with 18 bases between. CDR1 SGHTS and CDR2 YDEGEE come from the germline V gene.

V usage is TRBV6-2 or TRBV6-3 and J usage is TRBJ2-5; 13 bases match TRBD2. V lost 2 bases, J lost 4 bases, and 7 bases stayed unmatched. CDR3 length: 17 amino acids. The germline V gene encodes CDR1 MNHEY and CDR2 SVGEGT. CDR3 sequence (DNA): TGTGCCAGCAGTTACCGACGGACTAGCGGGAGCAGAGAGACCCAGTACTTC. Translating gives CASSYRRTSGSRETQYF.

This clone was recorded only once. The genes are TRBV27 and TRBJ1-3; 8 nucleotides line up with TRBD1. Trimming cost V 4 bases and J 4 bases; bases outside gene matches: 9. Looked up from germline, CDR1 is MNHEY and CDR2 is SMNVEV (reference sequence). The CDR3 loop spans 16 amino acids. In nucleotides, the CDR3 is TGTGCCAGCAGTTCGCTAAGACAGGGGAGAGGAAACACCATATATTTT. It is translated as CASSSLRQGRGNTIYF.

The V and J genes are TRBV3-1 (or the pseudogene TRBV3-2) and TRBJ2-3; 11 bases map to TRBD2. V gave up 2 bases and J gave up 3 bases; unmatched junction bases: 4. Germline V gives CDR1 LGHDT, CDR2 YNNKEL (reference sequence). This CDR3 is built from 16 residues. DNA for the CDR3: TGTGCCAGCAGCCAAAAAATAGCGGGAGGGACAGATACGCAGTATTTT. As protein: CASSQKIAGGTDTQYF.

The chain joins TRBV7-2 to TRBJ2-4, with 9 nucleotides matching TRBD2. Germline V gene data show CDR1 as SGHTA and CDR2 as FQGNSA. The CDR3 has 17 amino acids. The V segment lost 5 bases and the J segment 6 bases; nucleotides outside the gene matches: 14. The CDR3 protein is CASSQWSREGLGNIQYF. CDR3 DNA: TGTGCCAGCAGCCAGTGGTCGCGGGAGGGGTTGGGAAACATTCAGTACTTC.

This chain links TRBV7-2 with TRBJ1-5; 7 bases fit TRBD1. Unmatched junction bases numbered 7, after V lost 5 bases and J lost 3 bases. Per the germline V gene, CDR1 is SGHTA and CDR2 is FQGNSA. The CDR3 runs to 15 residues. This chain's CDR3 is CASSTQGRNNQPQHF. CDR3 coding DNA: TGTGCCAGCAGCACACAGGGGAGAAACAATCAGCCCCAGCATTTT.

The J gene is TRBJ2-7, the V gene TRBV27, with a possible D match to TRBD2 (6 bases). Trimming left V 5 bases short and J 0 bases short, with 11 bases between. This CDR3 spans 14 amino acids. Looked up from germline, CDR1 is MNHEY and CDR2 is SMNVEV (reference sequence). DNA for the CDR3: TGTGCCAGCAGTACCTGGGGGGACTCCTACGAGCAGTACTTC. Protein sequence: CASSTWGDSYEQYF.

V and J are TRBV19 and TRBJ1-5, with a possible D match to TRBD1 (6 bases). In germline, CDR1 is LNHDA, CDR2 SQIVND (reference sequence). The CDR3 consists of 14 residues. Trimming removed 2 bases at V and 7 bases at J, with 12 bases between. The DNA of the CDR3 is TGTGCCAGTAGTATACCAGGGGCCAGGCAGCCCCAGCATTTT. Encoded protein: CASSIPGARQPQHF.

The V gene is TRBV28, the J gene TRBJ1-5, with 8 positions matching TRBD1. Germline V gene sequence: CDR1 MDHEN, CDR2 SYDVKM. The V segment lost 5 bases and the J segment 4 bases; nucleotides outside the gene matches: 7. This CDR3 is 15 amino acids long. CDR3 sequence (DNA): TGTGCCAGCAGTCCCTGGACAGGGACGAATCAGCCCCAGCATTTT. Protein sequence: CASSPWTGTNQPQHF.

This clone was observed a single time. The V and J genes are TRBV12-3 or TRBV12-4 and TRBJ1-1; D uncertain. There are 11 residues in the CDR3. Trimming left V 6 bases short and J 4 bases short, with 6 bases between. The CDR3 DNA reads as TGTGCCAGCAGCTCCTCCACTGAAGCTTTCTTT. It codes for CASSSSTEAFF.

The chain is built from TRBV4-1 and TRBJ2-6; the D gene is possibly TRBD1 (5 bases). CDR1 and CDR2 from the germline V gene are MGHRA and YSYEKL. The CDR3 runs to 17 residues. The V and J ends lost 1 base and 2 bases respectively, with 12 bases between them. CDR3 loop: CASSQGATGAGANVLTF. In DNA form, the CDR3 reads TGCGCCAGCAGCCAAGGCGCCACAGGAGCTGGGGCCAACGTCCTGACTTTC.

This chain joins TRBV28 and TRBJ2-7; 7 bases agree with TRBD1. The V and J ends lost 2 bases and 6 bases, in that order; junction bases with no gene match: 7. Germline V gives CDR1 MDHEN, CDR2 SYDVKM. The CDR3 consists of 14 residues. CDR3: CASSLGTALLEQYF. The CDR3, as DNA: TGTGCCAGCAGTTTAGGGACAGCATTACTCGAGCAGTACTTC.

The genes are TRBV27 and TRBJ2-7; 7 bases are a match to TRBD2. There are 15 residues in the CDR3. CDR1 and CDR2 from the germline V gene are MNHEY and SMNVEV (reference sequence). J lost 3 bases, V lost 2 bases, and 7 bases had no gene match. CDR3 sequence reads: CASSLALARHYEQYF. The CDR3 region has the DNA TGTGCCAGCAGTTTAGCACTAGCGAGACACTACGAGCAGTACTTC.

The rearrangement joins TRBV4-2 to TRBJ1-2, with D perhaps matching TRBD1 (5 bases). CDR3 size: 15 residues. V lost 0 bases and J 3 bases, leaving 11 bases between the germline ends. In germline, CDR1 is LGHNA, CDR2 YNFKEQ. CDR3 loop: CASSQEGGSDYGYTF. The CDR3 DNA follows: TGTGCCAGCAGCCAAGAGGGGGGGTCAGACTATGGCTACACCTTC.

The CDR3 protein is CAMRTGGESTEAFF. CDR3 DNA sequence: TGTGCCATGAGGACAGGGGGCGAAAGCACTGAAGCTTTCTTT. The chain is built from TRBV10-3 and TRBJ1-1, with TRBD1 matching 11 bases. V dropped 9 bases and J dropped 4; count of bases not matched to a gene: 7. The germline gives CDR1 ENHRY, CDR2 SYGVKD. The CDR3 covers 14 residues.

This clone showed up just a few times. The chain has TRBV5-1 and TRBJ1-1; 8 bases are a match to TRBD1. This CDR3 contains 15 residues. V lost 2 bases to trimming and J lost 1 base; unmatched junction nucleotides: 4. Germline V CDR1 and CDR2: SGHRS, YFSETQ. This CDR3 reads CASSFDRGRNTEAFF. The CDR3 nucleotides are TGCGCCAGCAGCTTCGACAGGGGTCGGAACACTGAAGCTTTCTTT. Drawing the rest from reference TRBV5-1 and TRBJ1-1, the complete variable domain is KAGVTQTPRYLIKTRGQQVTLSCSPISGHRSVSWYQQTPGQGLQFLFEYFSETQRNKGNFPGRFSGRQFSNSRSEMNVSTLELGDSALYLCASSFDRGRNTEAFFGQGTRLTVV.

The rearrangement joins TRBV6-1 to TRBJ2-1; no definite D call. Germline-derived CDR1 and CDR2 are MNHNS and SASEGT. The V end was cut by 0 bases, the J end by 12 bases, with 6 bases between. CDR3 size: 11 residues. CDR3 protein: CASSEAPLQFF. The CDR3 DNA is TGTGCCAGCAGTGAAGCCCCCCTGCAGTTCTTC.

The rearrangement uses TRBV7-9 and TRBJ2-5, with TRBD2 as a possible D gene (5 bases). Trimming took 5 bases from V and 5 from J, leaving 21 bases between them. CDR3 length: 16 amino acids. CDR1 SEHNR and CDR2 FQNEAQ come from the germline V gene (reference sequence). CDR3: CASSARGEILFETQYF. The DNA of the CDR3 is TGTGCCAGCAGCGCTCGTGGGGAGATCTTATTTGAGACCCAGTACTTC.

Written as DNA, the CDR3 is TGTGCCAGTGCACAGGGGAACTACTACGAGCAGTACTTC. Protein: CASAQGNYYEQYF. The rearrangement links TRBV6-5 to TRBJ2-7; TRBD1 matches at 7 bases. CDR1 is MNHEY, CDR2 SVGAGI, per germline. The CDR3 loop spans 13 amino acids. J was trimmed by 3 bases and V by 9 bases; bases with no gene match: 8.

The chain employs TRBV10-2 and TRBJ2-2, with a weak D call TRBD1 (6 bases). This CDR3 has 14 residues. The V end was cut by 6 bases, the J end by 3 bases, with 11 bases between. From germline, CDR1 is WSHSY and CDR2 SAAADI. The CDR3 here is CASSGRGDTGELFF. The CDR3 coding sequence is TGCGCCAGCAGCGGCAGGGGCGACACCGGGGAGCTGTTTTTT.

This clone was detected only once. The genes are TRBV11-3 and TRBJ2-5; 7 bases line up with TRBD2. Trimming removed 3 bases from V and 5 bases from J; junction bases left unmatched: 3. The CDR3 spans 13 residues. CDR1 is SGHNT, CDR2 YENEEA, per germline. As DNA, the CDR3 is TGTGCCAGCAGCTTCCTGGGGGGGGAGACCCAGTACTTC. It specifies CASSFLGGETQYF. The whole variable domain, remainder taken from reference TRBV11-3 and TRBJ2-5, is EAGVVQSPRYKIIEKKQPVAFWCNPISGHNTLYWYLQNLGQGPELLIRYENEEAVDDSQLPKDRFSAERLKGVDSTLKIQPAELGDSAVYLCASSFLGGETQYFGPGTRLLVL.

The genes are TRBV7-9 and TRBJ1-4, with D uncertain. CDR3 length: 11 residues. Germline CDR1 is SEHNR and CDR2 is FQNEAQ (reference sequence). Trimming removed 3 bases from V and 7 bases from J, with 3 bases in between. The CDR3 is CASSFGEKLFF. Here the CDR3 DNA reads TGTGCCAGCAGCTTCGGTGAAAAACTGTTTTTT. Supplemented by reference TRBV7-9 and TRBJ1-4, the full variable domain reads DTGVSQNPRHKITKRGQNVTFRCDPISEHNRLYWYRQTLGQGPEFLTYFQNEAQLEKSRLLSDRFSAERPKGSFSTLEIQRTEQGDSAMYLCASSFGEKLFFGSGTQLSVL.